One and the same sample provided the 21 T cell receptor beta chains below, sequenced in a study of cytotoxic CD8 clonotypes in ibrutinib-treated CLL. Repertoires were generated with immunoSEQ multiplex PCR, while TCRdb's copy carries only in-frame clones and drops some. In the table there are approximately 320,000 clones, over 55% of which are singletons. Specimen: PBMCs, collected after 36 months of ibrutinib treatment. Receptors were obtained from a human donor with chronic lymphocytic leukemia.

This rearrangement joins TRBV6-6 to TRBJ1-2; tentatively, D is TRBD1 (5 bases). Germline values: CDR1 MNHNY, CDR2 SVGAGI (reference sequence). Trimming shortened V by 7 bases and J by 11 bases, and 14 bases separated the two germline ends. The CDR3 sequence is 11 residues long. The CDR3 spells CASTGGRNYTF. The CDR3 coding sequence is TGTGCCAGCACCGGGGGTAGAAATTACACCTTC.

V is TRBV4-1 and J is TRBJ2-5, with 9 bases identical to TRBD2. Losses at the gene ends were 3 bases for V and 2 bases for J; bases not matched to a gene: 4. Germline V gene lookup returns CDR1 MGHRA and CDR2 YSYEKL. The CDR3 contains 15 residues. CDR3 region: CASSQPTSGQETQYF. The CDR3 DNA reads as TGCGCCAGCAGCCAGCCCACTAGCGGGCAAGAGACCCAGTACTTC.

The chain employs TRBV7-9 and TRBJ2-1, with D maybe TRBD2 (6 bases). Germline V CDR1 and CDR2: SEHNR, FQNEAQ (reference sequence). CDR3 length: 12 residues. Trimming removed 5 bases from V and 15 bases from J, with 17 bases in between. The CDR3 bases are TGTGCCAGCAGCATGACTAGTTCCCAATTGTTCTTC. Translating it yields CASSMTSSQLFF. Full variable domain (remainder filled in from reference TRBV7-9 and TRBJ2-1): DTGVSQNPRHKITKRGQNVTFRCDPISEHNRLYWYRQTLGQGPEFLTYFQNEAQLEKSRLLSDRFSAERPKGSFSTLEIQRTEQGDSAMYLCASSMTSSQLFFGPGTRLTVL.

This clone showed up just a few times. The CDR3 loop is CASSIGVDEQYF. The CDR3 nucleotides are TGTGCCAGTAGTATAGGGGTGGACGAGCAGTACTTC. The rearrangement links TRBV19 to TRBJ2-7; D unresolved. This CDR3 spans 12 amino acids. V was cut by 1 base and J by 5 bases, with 6 bases left in between. Germline V gene sequence: CDR1 LNHDA, CDR2 SQIVND (reference sequence).

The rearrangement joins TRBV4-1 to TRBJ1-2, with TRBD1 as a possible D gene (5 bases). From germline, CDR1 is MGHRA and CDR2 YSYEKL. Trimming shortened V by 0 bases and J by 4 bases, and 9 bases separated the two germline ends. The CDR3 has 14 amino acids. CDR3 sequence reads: CASSQDSTGYGYTF. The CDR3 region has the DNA TGCGCCAGCAGCCAAGACTCAACAGGCTATGGCTACACCTTC.

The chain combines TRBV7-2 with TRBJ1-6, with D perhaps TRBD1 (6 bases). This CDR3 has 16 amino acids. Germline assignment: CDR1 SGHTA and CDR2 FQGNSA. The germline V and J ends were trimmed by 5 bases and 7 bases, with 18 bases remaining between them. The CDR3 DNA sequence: TGTGCCAGCAGCCCCACCGGGACACAAGCCAATTCACCCCTCCACTTT. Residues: CASSPTGTQANSPLHF.

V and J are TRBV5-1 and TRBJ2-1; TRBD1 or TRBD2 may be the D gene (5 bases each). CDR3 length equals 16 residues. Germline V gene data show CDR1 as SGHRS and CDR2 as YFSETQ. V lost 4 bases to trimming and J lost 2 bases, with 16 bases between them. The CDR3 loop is CASSPDYRPAYNEQFF. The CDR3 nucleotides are TGCGCCAGCAGCCCAGACTACAGGCCGGCCTACAATGAGCAGTTCTTC.

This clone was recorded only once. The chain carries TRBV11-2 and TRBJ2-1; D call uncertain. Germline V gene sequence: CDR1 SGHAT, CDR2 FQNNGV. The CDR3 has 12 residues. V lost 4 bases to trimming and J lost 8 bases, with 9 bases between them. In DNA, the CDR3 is TGTGCCAGCAGCTCCTCCCCCCATGAGCAGTTCTTC. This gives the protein CASSSSPHEQFF.

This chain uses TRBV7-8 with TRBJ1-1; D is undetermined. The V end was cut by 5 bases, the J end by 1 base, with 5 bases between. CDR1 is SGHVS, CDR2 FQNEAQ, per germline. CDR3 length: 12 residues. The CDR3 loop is CASSSRNTEAFF. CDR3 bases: TGTGCCAGCAGCAGCCGGAACACTGAAGCTTTCTTT.

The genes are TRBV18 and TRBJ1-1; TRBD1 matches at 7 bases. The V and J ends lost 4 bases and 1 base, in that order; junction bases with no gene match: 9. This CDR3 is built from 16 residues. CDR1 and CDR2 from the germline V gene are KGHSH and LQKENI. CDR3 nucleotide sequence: TGTGCCAGCTCACTACACCTGACAGGGTCGAACACTGAAGCTTTCTTT. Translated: CASSLHLTGSNTEAFF. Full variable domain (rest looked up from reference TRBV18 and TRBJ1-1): NAGVMQNPRHLVRRRGQEARLRCSPMKGHSHVYWYRQLPEEGLKFMVYLQKENIIDESGMPKERFSAEFPKEGPSILRIQQVVRGDSAAYFCASSLHLTGSNTEAFFGQGTRLTVV.

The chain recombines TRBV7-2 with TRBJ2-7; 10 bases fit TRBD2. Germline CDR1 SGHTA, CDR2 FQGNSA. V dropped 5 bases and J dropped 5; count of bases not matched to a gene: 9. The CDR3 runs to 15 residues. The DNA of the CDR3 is TGTGCCAGCAGCCCTCCCCTGAGCGGGGGGGACGAGCAGTACTTC. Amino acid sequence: CASSPPLSGGDEQYF.

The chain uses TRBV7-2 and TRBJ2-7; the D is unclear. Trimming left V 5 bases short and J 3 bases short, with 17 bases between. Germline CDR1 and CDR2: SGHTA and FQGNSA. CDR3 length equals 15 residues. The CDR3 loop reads CASSQAQTLGYEQYF. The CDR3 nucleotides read TGTGCCAGCAGCCAAGCACAGACCCTGGGCTACGAGCAGTACTTC.

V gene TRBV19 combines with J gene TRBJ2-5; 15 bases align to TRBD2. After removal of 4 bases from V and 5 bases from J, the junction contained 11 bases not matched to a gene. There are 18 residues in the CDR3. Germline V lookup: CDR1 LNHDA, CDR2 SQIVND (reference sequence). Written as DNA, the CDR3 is TGTGCCAGTAGTACCGGACTAGCGGGAGGGCCAGGTCGGGAGACCCAGTACTTC. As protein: CASSTGLAGGPGRETQYF.

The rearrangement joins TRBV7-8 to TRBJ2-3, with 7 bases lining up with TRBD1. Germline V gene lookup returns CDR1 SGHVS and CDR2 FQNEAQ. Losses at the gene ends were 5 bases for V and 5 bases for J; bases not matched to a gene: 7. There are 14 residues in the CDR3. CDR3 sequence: CASSLRQGGDTQYF. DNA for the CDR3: TGTGCCAGCAGCCTAAGACAGGGTGGAGATACGCAGTATTTT.

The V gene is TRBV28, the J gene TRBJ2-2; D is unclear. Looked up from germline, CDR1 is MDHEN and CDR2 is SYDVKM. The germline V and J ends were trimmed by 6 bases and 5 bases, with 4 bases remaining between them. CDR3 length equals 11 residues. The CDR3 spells CASRITGELFF. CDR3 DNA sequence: TGTGCCAGCAGAATTACCGGGGAGCTGTTTTTT. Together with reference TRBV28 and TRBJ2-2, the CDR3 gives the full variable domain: DVKVTQSSRYLVKRTGEKVFLECVQDMDHENMFWYRQDPGLGLRLIYFSYDVKMKEKGDIPEGYSVSREKKERFSLILESASTNQTSMYLCASRITGELFFGEGSRLTVL.

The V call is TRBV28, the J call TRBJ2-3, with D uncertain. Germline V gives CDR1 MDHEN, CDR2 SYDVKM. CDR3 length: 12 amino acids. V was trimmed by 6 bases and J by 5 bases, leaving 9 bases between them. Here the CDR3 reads CASSPRQDTQYF. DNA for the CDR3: TGTGCCAGCAGCCCTAGGCAAGATACGCAGTATTTT.

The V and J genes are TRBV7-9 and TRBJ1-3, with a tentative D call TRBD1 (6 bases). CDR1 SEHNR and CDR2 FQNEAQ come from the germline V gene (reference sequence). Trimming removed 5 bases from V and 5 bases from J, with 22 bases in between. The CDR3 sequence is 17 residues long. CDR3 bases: TGTGCCAGCAGCCCCAACAGGGAGAGGCCCGATAGAAACACCATATATTTT. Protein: CASSPNRERPDRNTIYF.

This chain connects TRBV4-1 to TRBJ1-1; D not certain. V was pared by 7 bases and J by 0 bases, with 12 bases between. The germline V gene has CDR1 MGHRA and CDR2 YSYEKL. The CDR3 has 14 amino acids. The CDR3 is CASTDGRMNTEAFF. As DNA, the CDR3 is TGCGCCAGCACCGACGGACGGATGAACACTGAAGCTTTCTTT.

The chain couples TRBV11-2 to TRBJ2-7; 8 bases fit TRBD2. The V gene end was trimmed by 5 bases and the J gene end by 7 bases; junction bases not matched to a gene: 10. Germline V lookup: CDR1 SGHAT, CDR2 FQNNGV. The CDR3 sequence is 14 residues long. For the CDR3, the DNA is TGTGCCAGCAGCATCAGCGGGAGCTTATATGAGCAGTACTTC. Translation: CASSISGSLYEQYF.

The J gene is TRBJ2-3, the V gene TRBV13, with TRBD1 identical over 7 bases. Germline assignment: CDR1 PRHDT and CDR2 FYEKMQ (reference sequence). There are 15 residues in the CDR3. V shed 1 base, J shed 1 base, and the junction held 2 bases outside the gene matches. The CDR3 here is CASSLAGTGTDTQYF. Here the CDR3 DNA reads TGTGCCAGCAGCTTAGCCGGGACAGGCACAGATACGCAGTATTTT. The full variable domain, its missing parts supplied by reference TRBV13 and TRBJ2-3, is AAGVIQSPRHLIKEKRETATLKCYPIPRHDTVYWYQQGPGQDPQFLISFYEKMQSDKGSIPDRFSAQQFSDYHSELNMSSLELGDSALYFCASSLAGTGTDTQYFGPGTRLTVL.

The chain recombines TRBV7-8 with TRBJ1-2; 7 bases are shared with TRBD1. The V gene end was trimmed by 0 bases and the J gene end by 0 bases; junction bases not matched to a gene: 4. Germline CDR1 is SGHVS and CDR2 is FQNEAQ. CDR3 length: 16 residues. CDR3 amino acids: CASSLAVRGSNYGYTF. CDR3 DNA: TGTGCCAGCAGCTTAGCGGTCAGGGGGTCTAACTATGGCTACACCTTC. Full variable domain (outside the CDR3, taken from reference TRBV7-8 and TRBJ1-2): GAGVSQSPRYKVAKRGQDVALRCDPISGHVSLFWYQQALGQGPEFLTYFQNEAQLDKSGLPSDRFFAERPEGSVSTLKIQRTQQEDSAVYLCASSLAVRGSNYGYTFGSGTRLTVV.